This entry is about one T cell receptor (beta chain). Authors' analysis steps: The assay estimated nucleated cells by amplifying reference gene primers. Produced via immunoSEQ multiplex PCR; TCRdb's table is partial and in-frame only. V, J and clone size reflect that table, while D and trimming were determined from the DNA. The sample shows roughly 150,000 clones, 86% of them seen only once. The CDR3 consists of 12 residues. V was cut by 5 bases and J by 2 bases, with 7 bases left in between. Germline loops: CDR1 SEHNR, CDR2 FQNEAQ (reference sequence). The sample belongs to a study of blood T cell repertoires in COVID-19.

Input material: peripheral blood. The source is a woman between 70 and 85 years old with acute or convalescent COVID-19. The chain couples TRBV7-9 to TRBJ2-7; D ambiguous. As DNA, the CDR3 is TGTGCCAGCAGCCAGGCGCCCTACGAGCAGTACTTC. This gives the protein CASSQAPYEQYF.